One sample yielded the 21 T cell receptor beta chains listed below, sequenced in a study of blood T cell repertoires in COVID-19. Libraries were prepared by immunoSEQ multiplex PCR; TCRdb keeps only in-frame clonotypes and omits some of them. The table includes under 300,000 clones, 85% detected once. Sequenced input: peripheral blood. Receptors originate from a woman in her sixties with active or convalescent COVID-19.

A single count supports this clone. The chain has TRBV6-5 and TRBJ2-2, with D possibly matching TRBD1 (5 bases). Germline CDR1 MNHEY, CDR2 SVGAGI. V shed 6 bases and J shed 4 bases, with 9 bases lying between them. This CDR3 is built from 13 residues. The CDR3 bases are TGTGCCAGCAGCGATAGGGGCACCGGGGAGCTGTTTTTT. Encoded protein: CASSDRGTGELFF.

V gene TRBV3-1 (or the pseudogene TRBV3-2) combines with J gene TRBJ2-2, with D possibly being TRBD1 (5 bases). Trimming pared 2 bases from V and 0 bases from J, leaving 16 bases between. The CDR3 contains 18 residues. Germline-derived CDR1 and CDR2 are LGHDT and YNNKEL (reference sequence). This chain's CDR3 is CASSQLILDSPNTGELFF. The DNA of the CDR3 is TGTGCCAGCAGCCAACTGATTCTAGACAGTCCGAACACCGGGGAGCTGTTTTTT.

The chain links TRBV19 to TRBJ2-1, with 7 bases lining up with TRBD2. The CDR3 has 15 residues. Trimming cost V 9 bases and J 4 bases; bases outside gene matches: 12. Germline V gives CDR1 LNHDA, CDR2 SQIVND (reference sequence). The CDR3 protein is CASQVGGTDYNEQFF. The CDR3 bases are TGTGCCAGCCAGGTCGGGGGGACGGATTACAATGAGCAGTTCTTC.

This chain uses TRBV3-1 (or the pseudogene TRBV3-2) with TRBJ1-2; TRBD1 agrees at 7 bases. The V segment lost 4 bases and the J segment 4 bases; nucleotides outside the gene matches: 9. Per the germline V gene, CDR1 is LGHDT and CDR2 is YNNKEL (reference sequence). The CDR3 runs 15 residues. CDR3 nucleotide sequence: TGTGCCAGCAGCCCTGGCCCGGACAGGTCCTATGGCTACACCTTC. Amino acids: CASSPGPDRSYGYTF.

The V call is TRBV10-1, the J call TRBJ2-5; D is undetermined. Germline V gene data show CDR1 as WNHNN and CDR2 as SYGVQD (reference sequence). The CDR3 runs to 14 residues. V dropped 4 bases and J dropped 5 bases, with 14 bases sitting between them. The CDR3 protein is CASSAGSVEETQYF. CDR3 in DNA: TGCGCCAGCAGTGCGGGTTCAGTGGAGGAGACCCAGTACTTC.

V is TRBV19 and J is TRBJ2-4; 13 positions match TRBD2. CDR1 is LNHDA, CDR2 SQIVND, per germline (reference sequence). The CDR3 is 18 residues long. Trimming removed 10 bases from V and 3 bases from J; junction bases left unmatched: 15. The CDR3 sequence is CAINGTSGAKEDKNIQYF. The CDR3 DNA follows: TGTGCCATCAACGGGACTAGCGGGGCGAAGGAGGACAAAAACATTCAGTACTTC. The variable domain in full, with the rest retrieved from reference TRBV19 and TRBJ2-4, is DGGITQSPKYLFRKEGQNVTLSCEQNLNHDAMYWYRQDPGQGLRLIYYSQIVNDFQKGDIAEGYSVSREKKESFPLTVTSAQKNPTAFYLCAINGTSGAKEDKNIQYFGAGTRLSVL.

The V call is TRBV7-9, the J call TRBJ1-2; TRBD1 might be the D (6 bases). The CDR3 totals 17 residues. Germline V gives CDR1 SEHNR, CDR2 FQNEAQ (reference sequence). Trimming removed 5 bases at V and 4 bases at J, with 23 bases between. CDR3 coding DNA: TGTGCCAGCAGCCAAACAGGGAGTTCTTCGTTAACCTATGGCTACACCTTC. The encoded protein is CASSQTGSSSLTYGYTF.

The chain is built from TRBV11-2 and TRBJ1-1; TRBD1 might be the D (6 bases). Germline CDR1 and CDR2: SGHAT and FQNNGV. The CDR3 extends over 14 amino acids. V was pared by 5 bases and J by 0 bases, with 10 bases between. The CDR3 coding sequence is TGTGCCAGCAGCCGTGGACAGCTGAACACTGAAGCTTTCTTT. Protein sequence: CASSRGQLNTEAFF.

This clone is a singleton in its sample. This chain connects TRBV28 to TRBJ1-6, with D perhaps matching TRBD1 (6 bases). CDR3 size: 16 residues. V lost 6 bases to trimming and J lost 9 bases, with 21 bases between them. The V gene's germline CDR1 is MDHEN and CDR2 SYDVKM. The CDR3 coding sequence is TGTGCCAGCAGCTTGGGGGATCAGGGGAATGGTTCACCCCTCCACTTT. Protein sequence: CASSLGDQGNGSPLHF.

This clone was observed a handful of times. The V and J genes are TRBV24-1 and TRBJ2-1; D is uncertain. Germline-derived CDR1 and CDR2 are KGHDR and SFDVKD. V was trimmed by 2 bases and J by 3 bases, leaving 4 bases between them. CDR3 size: 13 residues. The CDR3 bases are TGTGCCACCAGTGATTACAGCTACAATGAGCAGTTCTTC. Translation: CATSDYSYNEQFF.

The rearrangement links TRBV7-8 to TRBJ2-7, with a possible D match to TRBD1 (6 bases). The CDR3 runs to 14 residues. V lost 3 bases to trimming and J lost 0 bases, with 9 bases between them. CDR1 is SGHVS, CDR2 FQNEAQ, per germline. DNA of the CDR3: TGTGCCAGCAGCTTGGGGGACACCTCCTACGAGCAGTACTTC. Translated, it gives CASSLGDTSYEQYF.

The chain uses TRBV11-2 and TRBJ2-2; tentatively, D is TRBD2 (5 bases). Per germline, CDR1 SGHAT and CDR2 FQNNGV. CDR3 length equals 14 residues. V was clipped by 3 bases and J by 2 bases, with 7 bases between them. CDR3 loop: CASSFGINTGELFF. In nucleotides, the CDR3 is TGTGCCAGCAGCTTCGGGATAAACACCGGGGAGCTGTTTTTT.

The chain uses TRBV6-5 and TRBJ1-2, with D unresolved. This CDR3 has 11 residues. Germline lookup yields CDR1 MNHEY and CDR2 SVGAGI. Trimming took off 9 bases at V and 13 bases at J, with 18 bases between the two ends. Here the CDR3 DNA reads TGTGCCAGTACCGAGGGCGGGCGCGGCACCTTC. Amino acids: CASTEGGRGTF.

This chain links TRBV30 with TRBJ2-7; TRBD2 might be the D (5 bases). The CDR3 extends over 13 amino acids. Germline-derived CDR1 and CDR2 are GTSNPN and SVGIG (reference sequence). V was clipped by 2 bases and J by 6 bases, with 14 bases between them. CDR3 sequence: CAWSRWAEGEQYF. The CDR3 DNA reads TGTGCCTGGAGTAGGTGGGCCGAGGGCGAGCAGTACTTC.

This chain joins TRBV11-2 and TRBJ2-7, with D perhaps matching TRBD1 (6 bases). Trimming shortened V by 2 bases and J by 5 bases, and 13 bases separated the two germline ends. The CDR3 loop spans 14 amino acids. Germline-derived CDR1 and CDR2 are SGHAT and FQNNGV. As DNA, the CDR3 is TGTGCCAGCAGCTTAACCCAGGGACATCACGAGCAGTACTTC. Encoded protein: CASSLTQGHHEQYF. The complete variable domain, with remaining parts taken from reference TRBV11-2 and TRBJ2-7, reads EAGVAQSPRYKIIEKRQSVAFWCNPISGHATLYWYQQILGQGPKLLIQFQNNGVVDDSQLPKDRFSAERLKGVDSTLKIQPAKLEDSAVYLCASSLTQGHHEQYFGPGTRLTVT.

This clone showed up just a few times. The chain recombines TRBV18 with TRBJ2-2, with TRBD2 matching 12 bases. Germline V gives CDR1 KGHSH, CDR2 LQKENI. Losses at the gene ends were 3 bases for V and 7 bases for J; bases not matched to a gene: 0. This CDR3 comprises 14 residues. The CDR3 region is CASSPGLAGGELFF. The CDR3 DNA follows: TGTGCCAGCTCACCGGGACTAGCGGGCGGGGAGCTGTTTTTT.

V usage is TRBV6-5 and J usage is TRBJ2-1, with D maybe TRBD1 (7 bases). This CDR3 contains 12 residues. CDR1 is MNHEY and CDR2 is SVGAGI in the germline V gene. V was trimmed by 11 bases and J by 5 bases, leaving 13 bases between them. DNA of the CDR3: TGTGCCGCGGGGACAGAAAACAATGAGCAGTTCTTC. As protein: CAAGTENNEQFF.

The gene calls are TRBV6-5 and TRBJ2-3, with D hard to call. CDR1 is MNHEY and CDR2 is SVGAGI in the germline V gene. V was shortened by 6 bases and J by 2 bases, with 9 bases between the two germline ends. The CDR3 is 13 amino acids. As DNA, the CDR3 is TGTGCCAGCAGGTCGTGGGCCACAGATACGCAGTATTTT. Encoded protein: CASRSWATDTQYF.

This clone is labeled medium-sized. The chain has TRBV4-2 and TRBJ2-7, with a possible D match to TRBD2 (6 bases). CDR3 size: 15 residues. V was cut by 4 bases and J by 3 bases, with 16 bases left in between. The germline CDR1 and CDR2 sequences are LGHNA and YNFKEQ. The CDR3 sequence is CASSLTGPGDYEQYV. The CDR3 coding sequence is TGTGCCAGCAGCCTTACCGGGCCGGGGGACTACGAGCAGTACGTC.

The chain employs TRBV6-2 or TRBV6-3 and TRBJ1-2, with D unclear. With 0 bases removed from V and 1 base from J, the gap between germline ends came to 9 bases. The CDR3 covers 15 residues. The V gene's germline CDR1 is MNHEY and CDR2 SVGEGT. The CDR3 region has the DNA TGTGCCAGCAGTTACTCGGGCAATTTTAACTATGGCTACACCTTC. Residues: CASSYSGNFNYGYTF.

The rearrangement joins TRBV3-1 (or the pseudogene TRBV3-2) to TRBJ1-1, with TRBD1 matching 7 bases. After removal of 3 bases from V and 10 bases from J, the junction contained 8 bases not matched to a gene. This CDR3 is built from 13 residues. CDR1 and CDR2 (germline): LGHDT, YNNKEL (reference sequence). The CDR3 sequence: CASSQGRQGVAFF. CDR3 coding DNA: TGTGCCAGCAGCCAGGGGAGACAGGGTGTAGCTTTCTTT.